Reported below is one TCR beta chain. The antigen is undetermined. The data were taken from a study of PD-1 blockade in classical Hodgkin lymphoma. Study results and caveats: Before treatment, TCR diversity in newly diagnosed patients was reportedly lower than in healthy donors.

The CDR3 is made up of 12 amino acids. Trimming took 6 bases from V and 10 from J, leaving 13 bases between them. CDR1 and CDR2 from the germline V gene are MGHDK and SYGVNS. TCRdb keeps only in-frame clones here, not all; method: immunoSEQ multiplex PCR. The table records about 18,000 clones, about 68% of them present only once. Time point in this sample: cycle 4 day 1 (C4D1), after five to seven weeks of nivolumab. Every patient experienced relapse after autologous stem cell transplantation, and brentuximab vedotin exposure varied. The authors purified CD4+ T cells from thawed PBMCs by magnetic negative selection.

The input for sequencing was CD4+ T cells from blood, taken before the fourth cycle of nivolumab. This chain connects TRBV25-1 to TRBJ2-1, with a possible D match to TRBD2 (6 bases). The clonotype comes from a human donor with classical Hodgkin lymphoma. The CDR3 DNA sequence: TGTGCCAGCAGGGAGGGGCGGAGCGAGCAGTTCTTC. It specifies CASREGRSEQFF.